Below are 2 T cell receptor beta chains sequenced from a single sample in a study of blood T cell repertoires in COVID-19. Sequenced by immunoSEQ multiplex PCR; TCRdb stores in-frame clones only, minus some. The sample gives around 250,000 clones, more than 85% of which show up once; around 7.3% is in the top ten. Sequencing was carried out using peripheral blood. The receptors here all came from a woman in her sixties or seventies with active or convalescent COVID-19.

A single count supports this clone. The chain links TRBV24-1 to TRBJ2-1; 14 nucleotides agree with TRBD2. Germline V gene data show CDR1 as KGHDR and CDR2 as SFDVKD. The CDR3 length is 17 residues. Trimming removed 4 bases from V and 7 bases from J; junction bases left unmatched: 8. CDR3 residues: CATSEPGTSGGRNEQFF. In DNA, the CDR3 is TGTGCCACCAGTGAGCCCGGGACTAGCGGGGGAAGAAATGAGCAGTTCTTC.

This CDR3 is CASSLFFGTGGRGNQPQHF. The CDR3 DNA is TGTGCCAGCAGCTTATTTTTCGGGACAGGGGGCCGAGGGAATCAGCCCCAGCATTTT. V and J are TRBV5-5 and TRBJ1-5, with 12 bases aligning to TRBD1. CDR3 size: 19 residues. V shed 2 bases, J shed 4 bases, and the junction held 13 bases outside the gene matches. The germline V gene encodes CDR1 SGHKS and CDR2 YYEKEE (reference sequence).